The following is a T cell receptor beta chain sequence with its context. The specificity of this receptor is unknown. No qualities accompany the bases; no much larger clone lies one base away. The sample belongs to a study of blood T cell repertoires in COVID-19 (dated by TCRdb to the early 2020s). About the study as a whole: Collaborator samples came from the United States, Italy and Spain and covered acute and convalescent phases of COVID-19. The material from the prospective study consisted of cDNA or gDNA derived from T cells, B-cell-depleted T cells, or PBMCs. Deeply sampled blood TCRbeta repertoires from subjects exposed to, actively infected with, or recovered from COVID-19 were included in the dataset. A freely available public database, intended as a resource for researchers studying the immune response to SARS-CoV-2, is where the repertoires were released. Samples were obtained from the ongoing ImmuneRACE study (first 160 participants) and from 1,254 subjects provided by 6 global collaborators. The sample metadata nearly always contained a de-identified subject ID, COVID-19 status, age in years and sex. Where HLA class I and class II types were available, the types were taken from metadata supplied by the sample provider, not from assay-based typing.

Study-wide findings and limitations: The amount of clinical and demographic metadata varied by source and participant and was provided uncurated.

Each collaborating institution followed its own protocols to collect whole blood in K2EDTA tubes. For TCRbeta analysis, collaborator samples were shipped as frozen whole blood, as isolated PBMCs, or as DNA extracted from either sample type. Based on the germline V gene (reference sequence), the CDR1 and CDR2 sequences are MNHNY and SVGAGI. V is cut by 2 bases and J by 7 bases, and the space between the germline ends is 17 bases. There are 16 amino acids in the CDR3, from cysteine to phenylalanine inclusive. Only the CDR3 portion is preserved as DNA: 48 bases, with reading frame beginning at the first base. TCRbeta CDR3 regions were amplified from genomic DNA using the immunoSEQ Assay, a bias-controlled multiplex PCR. For the original study's pipeline: The number of nucleated cells in each sample was estimated by amplification of reference gene primers within the assay. Sequence reads were collapsed and filtered to measure the absolute abundance of every unique TCRbeta CDR3 rearrangement. For each sample, productive Simpson clonality was calculated as the square root of Simpson's diversity index across productive rearrangements. The source is immuneACCESS, and TCRdb retained only in-frame sequences with V and J called. Part of the clones is not carried over; for the studies checked, unresolved V genes explain less than half of this, and the remainder is unexplained. V and J calls and clone size are as listed in that table; D and trimming were resolved from the DNA. For this sample the table gives 15,000 to 25,000 clones, of which 70% to 90% were detected only once. The biggest ten clones account for roughly 30% of the sample.

Sequences were obtained from peripheral blood. The V and J genes are TRBV6-6 and TRBJ2-2; the D gene is perhaps TRBD2, on 5 matching bases. The receptor was isolated from a human donor with active COVID-19. The donor label of this sample is uncertain. The CDR3 protein is CASSYASGDYYGELFF. The bases are TGTGCCAGCAGTTACGCGTCCGGAGACTACTACGGGGAGCTGTTTTTT.